This TCR beta chain was sequenced in a study of shared clonotypes between healthy human individuals. Germline V gene sequence: CDR1 SGHAT, CDR2 FQNNGV. Trimming pared 0 bases from V and 1 base from J, leaving 12 bases between. The CDR3 is made up of 16 amino acids. Generated by immunoSEQ multiplex PCR, the TCRdb table keeps only in-frame clones and is missing some. The sample includes roughly 2,000,000 clones, over 85% of them seen just once. CD45RO-negative CD8 cells positively selected for CCR7 made up the naive population, which excluded terminally differentiated effector memory CD45RA+ cells. The clonotype was recovered from a man between 18 and 35 years old in good health. Some clones in this sample may be carry-over from other donors' samples. The gene calls are TRBV11-2 and TRBJ2-5, with D tentatively TRBD1 (6 bases). The sequencing input was naive CD8+ T cells from PBMCs. The CDR3 DNA reads as TGTGCCAGCAGCTTAGATCACAGGGCCCTCCAAGAGACCCAGTACTTC. Translated, it gives CASSLDHRALQETQYF.